This T cell receptor beta chain appears in the sequencing data of a study of beta chain features in type 1 diabetes. Study background: Regarding age, gender and cell yields, patients proved similar to healthy donors.

Broader study findings: Overrepresentation of cells with high TCR expression could result from cDNA sequencing.

The germline CDR1 and CDR2 sequences are SGHRS and YFSETQ. Trimming took off 2 bases at V and 0 bases at J, with 12 bases between the two ends. The CDR3 covers 15 residues. The authors reverse transcribed all of the isolated RNA, so sequencing captured expressed TCRB transcripts. Some clones are missing from TCRdb's copy, which holds only in-frame ones; the method was immunoSEQ multiplex PCR. The sample has fewer than 900,000 clones; around a sixth are singletons. Of note for this clone: Its target is unknown.

This TCR derives from a woman between 18 and 29 years old in good health. The sequenced sample was naive CD4+ T cells from blood. The chain recombines TRBV5-1 with TRBJ2-7, with D possibly TRBD1 on 6 matching bases. CDR3 protein: CASSFLATGSYEQYF. The CDR3 nucleotides are TGCGCCAGCAGCTTCCTGGCGACAGGCTCCTACGAGCAGTACTTC.